The sequence of this T cell receptor beta chain was determined in a study of T cells in Graves' hyperthyroidism and ophthalmopathy. This clonotype came up a few times. No antigen is known for it. CDR3 length: 14 amino acids. The V segment lost 5 bases and the J segment 6 bases; nucleotides outside the gene matches: 9. Germline V CDR1 and CDR2: SEHNR, FQNEAQ (reference sequence). There were TCR beta CDR3 regions amplified from RNA transcripts. The HTBI primer set was used in a first-round RT-PCR of the TCR CDR3. TCRdb analysed the multiplex PCR reads with MiXCR anew, one entry per CDR3 protein. The sample contains over 700,000 distinct CDR3 sequences, more than 30% of which appear only once. Study-level findings and limits: The model identified upcoming ophthalmopathy a median approximately six months ahead of onset.

When ophthalmopathy did not progress within 18 months, Graves' hyperthyroidism was considered stable. The PBMCs were taken from around 9 ml of fresh peripheral blood. Specimen: blood. This sequence was found in a man between 18 and 35 years old with Graves' hyperthyroidism. V usage is TRBV7-9 and J usage is TRBJ1-1; 7 nucleotides agree with TRBD1. The CDR3 here is CASSQSQGSAEAFF. The CDR3 region has the DNA TGTGCCAGCAGCCAATCACAGGGGAGCGCTGAAGCTTTCTTT.